The entry below gives a single T cell receptor (beta chain) sequence along with its context. The antigen is undetermined. CDR3 length equals 14 residues. V lost 4 bases and J lost 4; bases outside the gene matches: 8. Germline V CDR1 and CDR2: GTSNPN, SVGIG (reference sequence). The data derive from a study of cytotoxic CD8 clonotypes in ibrutinib-treated CLL. About the study: The patients, roughly ten relapsed/refractory and approximately 14 treatment-naive, included about 18 who were IGHV unmutated.

Assay used: immunoSEQ multiplex PCR; TCRdb lists only in-frame clones, some missing. The data contain roughly 220,000 clones, roughly three quarters of them seen just once; the ten biggest clones take up roughly 5.9%. The study, taken as a whole, reports: Collection times varied between progressing and sustained-remission patients.

The source is a human donor with chronic lymphocytic leukemia. This sample comprised PBMCs, obtained after 12 months of ibrutinib treatment. The chain uses TRBV30 and TRBJ1-1, with 8 bases matching TRBD1. The CDR3 coding sequence is TGTGCCTGGACCCCATGGGACAGGAGCACTGAAGCTTTCTTT. It is translated as CAWTPWDRSTEAFF.